This TCR beta chain was captured by sequencing in a study of blood T cells in healthy people across ages. Overall study findings and caveats: It was the long-lived donors that had more naive CD4+ cells and higher diversity than aged donors.

CDR1 is LGHDT, CDR2 YNNKEL, per germline (reference sequence). Trimming at V came to 1 base and at J to 4 bases, leaving 7 bases not matched to a gene. CDR3 length equals 16 residues. Next came a second PCR, run for roughly 7 to 12 cycles, which used a sample-barcoded 5' primer along with a J-beta primer mix. Every cDNA was tagged by a template-switch adaptor with 12 random nucleotides. At least 3 million CDR3-containing paired-end reads were obtained per sample. MiXCR was run by TCRdb on the 5' RACE reads, yielding one entry per CDR3 protein. The data show hundreds of thousands of distinct CDR3 sequences, approximately 59% seen once. Concerning this clonotype: Its antigen remains unknown.

This chain links TRBV3-1 with TRBJ2-7; 10 positions agree with TRBD2. The sample comprised blood. This TCR was sampled from a man in his sixties in good health. The chain's CDR3 is CASSQGIASGGYEQYF. CDR3 nucleotides: TGTGCCAGCAGCCAAGGGATCGCTAGCGGGGGATACGAGCAGTACTTC.